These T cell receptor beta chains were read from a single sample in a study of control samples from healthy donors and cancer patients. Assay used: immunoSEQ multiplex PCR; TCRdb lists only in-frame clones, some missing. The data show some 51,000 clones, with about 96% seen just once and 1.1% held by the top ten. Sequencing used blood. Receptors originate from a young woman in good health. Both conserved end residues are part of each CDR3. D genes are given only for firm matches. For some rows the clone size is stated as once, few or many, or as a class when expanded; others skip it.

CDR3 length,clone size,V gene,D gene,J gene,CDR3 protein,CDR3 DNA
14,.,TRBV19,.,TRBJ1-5,CASSRDKGPSGQHF,TGTGCCAGTAGTAGAGACAAAGGGCCCTCGGGCCAGCATTTT
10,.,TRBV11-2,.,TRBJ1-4,CASRNEKLFF,TGTGCCAGCAGGAATGAAAAACTGTTTTTT
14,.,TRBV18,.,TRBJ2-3,CASSPGIGSDTQYF,TGTGCCAGCTCACCAGGGATCGGTTCGGATACGCAGTATTTT
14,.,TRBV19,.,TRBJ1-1,CASSAAGGFTEAFF,TGTGCCAGTAGTGCCGCCGGGGGTTTCACTGAAGCTTTCTTT
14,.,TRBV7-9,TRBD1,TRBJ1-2,CASSLTGVGYGYTF,TGTGCCAGCAGCTTAACAGGGGTAGGCTATGGCTACACCTTC
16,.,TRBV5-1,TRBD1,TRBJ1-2,CASRVLVQGQGIGYTF,TGCGCCAGTCGCGTACTAGTTCAGGGACAGGGGATAGGCTACACCTTC
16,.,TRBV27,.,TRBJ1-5,CASSFSADSSNQPQHF,TGTGCCAGCAGTTTTTCCGCGGACAGCTCCAATCAGCCCCAGCATTTT
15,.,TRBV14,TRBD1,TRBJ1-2,CASSQGQGYNYGYTF,TGTGCCAGCAGCCAAGGACAGGGATACAACTATGGCTACACCTTC
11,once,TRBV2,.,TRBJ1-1,CASSPNTEAFF,TGTGCCAGCAGCCCCAACACTGAAGCTTTCTTT
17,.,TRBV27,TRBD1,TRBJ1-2,CASSFLSRDSQNYGYTF,TGTGCCAGCAGTTTTCTCTCAAGGGACAGCCAAAACTATGGCTACACCTTC
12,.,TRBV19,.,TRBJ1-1,CASSPSNTEAFF,TGTGCCAGTAGCCCTTCTAACACTGAAGCTTTCTTT
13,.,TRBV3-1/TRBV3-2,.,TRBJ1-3,CASSQAGGNTIYF,TGTGCCAGCAGCCAAGCCGGGGGAAACACCATATATTTT
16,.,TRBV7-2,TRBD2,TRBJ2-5,CASSLASSGGLETQYF,TGTGCCAGCAGCTTAGCGTCTAGCGGGGGGCTTGAGACCCAGTACTTC
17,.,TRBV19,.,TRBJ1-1,CASTPLPGRRMNTEAFF,TGTGCCAGTACCCCCCTCCCGGGGCGTAGAATGAACACTGAAGCTTTCTTT
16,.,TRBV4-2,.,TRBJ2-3,CASSPAPLGGADTQYF,TGTGCCAGCAGCCCGGCGCCCCTGGGGGGCGCAGATACGCAGTATTTT
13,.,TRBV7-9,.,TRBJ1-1,CASSLEGSAEAFF,TGTGCCAGCAGCTTAGAAGGGAGCGCTGAAGCTTTCTTT
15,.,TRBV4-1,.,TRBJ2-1,CASSQQGNSYNEQFF,TGCGCCAGCAGTCAGCAAGGGAACTCCTACAATGAGCAGTTCTTC
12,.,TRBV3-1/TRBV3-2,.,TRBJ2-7,CASSQPGGGQYF,TGTGCCAGCAGCCAACCAGGGGGGGGGCAGTACTTC
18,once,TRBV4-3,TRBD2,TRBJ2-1,CASSQDWIAGGLYNEQFF,TGCGCCAGCAGCCAAGATTGGATAGCGGGGGGGCTTTACAATGAGCAGTTCTTC
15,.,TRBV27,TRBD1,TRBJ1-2,CASSFIGQGIVSYTF,TGTGCCAGCAGTTTTATAGGACAGGGTATTGTAAGCTACACCTTC
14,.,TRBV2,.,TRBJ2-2,CASRSLGLPGELFF,TGTGCCAGCAGGAGCTTGGGACTGCCCGGGGAGCTGTTTTTT
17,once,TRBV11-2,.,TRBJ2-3,CASSLFDSRPSTDTQYF,TGTGCCAGCAGCTTATTCGACTCTAGGCCCAGCACAGATACGCAGTATTTT
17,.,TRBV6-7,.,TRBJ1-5,CASSYLAGGYSNQPQHF,TGTGCCAGCAGTTACTTAGCGGGAGGTTATAGCAATCAGCCCCAGCATTTT
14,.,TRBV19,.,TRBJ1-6,CASSETGRNSPLHF,TGTGCCAGTAGTGAGACAGGTCGTAATTCACCCCTCCACTTT
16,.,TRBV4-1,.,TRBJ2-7,CASSHPTGVLSYEQYF,TGCGCCAGCAGCCACCCCACAGGAGTTCTCTCCTACGAGCAGTACTTC
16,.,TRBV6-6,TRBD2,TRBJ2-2,CASSYSSGGDTGELFF,TGTGCCAGCAGTTACTCGAGCGGGGGGGACACCGGGGAGCTGTTTTTT
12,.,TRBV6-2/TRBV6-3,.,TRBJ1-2,CASSYPERGYTF,TGTGCCAGCAGTTACCCAGAACGTGGCTACACCTTC
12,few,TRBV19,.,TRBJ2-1,CASKRGGSEQFF,TGTGCCAGTAAAAGGGGAGGCAGTGAGCAGTTCTTC
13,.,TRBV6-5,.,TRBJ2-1,CASSSLGHNEQFF,TGTGCCAGCAGTTCCCTAGGGCACAATGAGCAGTTCTTC
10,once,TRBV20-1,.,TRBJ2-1,CSARNNEQFF,TGCAGTGCGAGGAACAATGAGCAGTTCTTC
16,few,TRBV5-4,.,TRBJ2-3,CASSIGIIGLTDTQYF,TGTGCCAGCAGCATAGGGATCATCGGACTCACAGATACGCAGTATTTT
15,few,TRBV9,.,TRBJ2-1,CASSVGTYDRNEQFF,TGTGCCAGCAGCGTAGGGACATATGATCGCAATGAGCAGTTCTTC
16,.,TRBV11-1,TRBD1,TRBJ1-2,CASSFLSGQGSYGYTF,TGTGCCAGCAGCTTTTTATCAGGACAGGGGTCCTATGGCTACACCTTC
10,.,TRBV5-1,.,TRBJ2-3,CAGPTDTQYF,TGCGCCGGACCCACAGATACGCAGTATTTT
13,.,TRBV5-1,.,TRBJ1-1,CASSLDGGTVAFF,TGCGCCAGCAGCTTGGACGGGGGGACTGTAGCTTTCTTT
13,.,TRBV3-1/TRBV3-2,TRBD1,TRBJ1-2,CASRGTDNYGYTF,TGTGCCAGCAGAGGGACAGACAACTATGGCTACACCTTC
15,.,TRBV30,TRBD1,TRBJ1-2,CAWSPLGQGPYGYTF,TGTGCCTGGAGTCCATTAGGACAGGGACCCTATGGCTACACCTTC
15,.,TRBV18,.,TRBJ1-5,CASSAGTQSNQPQHF,TGTGCCAGCTCAGCCGGGACACAAAGCAATCAGCCCCAGCATTTT
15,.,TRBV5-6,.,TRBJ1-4,CASSLTRAGNEKLFF,TGTGCCAGCAGCTTGACCAGGGCGGGTAATGAAAAACTGTTTTTT
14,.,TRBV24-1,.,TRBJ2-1,CATSPRLLSNEQFF,TGTGCCACCAGTCCCCGACTGCTTTCGAATGAGCAGTTCTTC
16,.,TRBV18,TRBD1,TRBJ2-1,CAGSPLDRGNYNEQFF,TGTGCCGGCTCACCATTGGACAGGGGAAACTACAATGAGCAGTTCTTC
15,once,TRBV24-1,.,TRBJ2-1,CATSRPGAAYNEQFF,TGTGCCACCAGTAGGCCGGGGGCGGCCTACAATGAGCAGTTCTTC
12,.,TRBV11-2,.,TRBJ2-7,CASSLTGLLQYF,TGTGCCAGCAGCTTAACTGGACTATTACAGTACTTC
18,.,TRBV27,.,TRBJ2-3,CASRSRRREVIGTDTQYF,TGTGCCAGCAGATCTAGACGGAGAGAGGTCATAGGCACAGATACGCAGTATTTT
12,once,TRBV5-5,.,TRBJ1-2,CASSLLNYGYTF,TGTGCCAGCAGCTTACTTAACTATGGCTACACCTTC
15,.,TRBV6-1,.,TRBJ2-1,CASSESRAGYNEQFF,TGTGCCAGCAGTGAATCTAGGGCAGGGTACAATGAGCAGTTCTTC
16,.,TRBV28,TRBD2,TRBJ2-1,CASSSPWGLAGVEQFF,TGTGCCAGCAGTTCTCCTTGGGGACTAGCGGGGGTTGAGCAGTTCTTC
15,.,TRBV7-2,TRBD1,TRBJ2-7,CASSLPDRGSYEQYF,TGTGCCAGCAGCTTACCGGACAGGGGCTCCTACGAGCAGTACTTC
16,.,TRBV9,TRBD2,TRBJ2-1,CASSVTGTSGANEQFF,TGTGCCAGCAGCGTCACAGGGACTAGCGGGGCTAATGAGCAGTTCTTC
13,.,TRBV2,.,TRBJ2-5,CASSRDGQETQYF,TGTGCCAGCAGTCGGGACGGCCAAGAGACCCAGTACTTC
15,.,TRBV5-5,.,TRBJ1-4,CASSLGGASNEKLFF,TGTGCCAGCAGCTTGGGGGGTGCTTCTAATGAAAAACTGTTTTTT
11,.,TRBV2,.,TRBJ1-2,CASMSSRGYTF,TGTGCCAGCATGAGTAGCCGGGGGTACACCTTC
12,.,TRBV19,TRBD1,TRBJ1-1,CASEQGRTEAFF,TGTGCCAGTGAACAGGGGCGGACTGAAGCTTTCTTT
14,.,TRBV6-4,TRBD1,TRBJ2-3,CASSEGQGADTQYF,TGTGCCAGCAGTGAGGGACAGGGGGCAGATACGCAGTATTTT
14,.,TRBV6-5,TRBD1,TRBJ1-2,CASRNRGRDYGYTF,TGTGCCAGCAGGAACAGGGGGCGTGACTATGGCTACACCTTC
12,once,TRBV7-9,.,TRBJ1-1,CASSLALTEAFF,TGTGCCAGCAGCTTAGCGCTGACTGAAGCTTTCTTT
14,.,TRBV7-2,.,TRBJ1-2,CASSLGGNNYGYTF,TGTGCCAGCAGCTTAGGTGGTAATAACTATGGCTACACCTTC